This T cell receptor (beta chain) was obtained from a study of a mutant IDH1 vaccine in newly diagnosed glioma. Study as a whole: Treated patients comprised approximately 62% males and 37.5% females, mean age about 44 years.

TCRdb's copy holds only in-frame clones and misses some; the assay was immunoSEQ multiplex PCR. The table has about 77,000 clones, approximately 85% seen once. Germline values: CDR1 SGHNT, CDR2 YYREEE (reference sequence). V shed 7 bases, J shed 6 bases, and the junction held 15 bases outside the gene matches. The CDR3 totals 17 residues. For this clone: Its antigen is as yet unknown.

Sample time point: week 23, last vaccination. The investigators gave 300 ug of mutant IDH1 20-mer peptide in each vaccine dose, together with topical imiquimod. Tumors from donors were new WHO grade 3 or 4 IDH1-mutant astrocytomas with ATRX loss. The chain joins TRBV5-4 to TRBJ1-6; TRBD1 aligns across 8 bases. The TCR comes from a woman between 45 and 60 years old with glioma. The sequencing used PBMCs, collected from a glioma patient whose treatment included an IDH1 peptide vaccine. The CDR3 here is CASGATLKGTGNSPLHF. The CDR3 DNA follows: TGTGCCAGCGGGGCGACTCTTAAGGGGACAGGTAATTCACCCCTCCACTTT.